This T cell receptor beta chain was sequenced during a study of T cell repertoires in cytomegalovirus infection. Study-level background: CMV infection plus the matching HLA type was flagged by public TCR beta signatures.

This CDR3 has 16 residues. V lost 5 bases and J lost 0, with 14 bases in between. This clonotype was counted only a few times. What it recognizes is unknown. A single record per CDR3 protein comes from TCRdb applying MiXCR to the reads. The sample holds hundreds of thousands of distinct CDR3 sequences, more than 40% seen once. The chain joins TRBV12-3 or TRBV12-4 to TRBJ2-1; D might be TRBD1 or TRBD2, each matching 5 bases. The sample here was cultured PBMCs, taken from culture after CMV antigen stimulation. The source of this sequence is a human donor in good health (CMV status not recorded). Some clones in this sample may be carry-over from other donors' samples. The CDR3 protein is CASSGDRASSYNEQFF. The CDR3 DNA reads as TGTGCCAGCAGTGGGGACCGGGCCAGCTCCTACAATGAGCAGTTCTTC.